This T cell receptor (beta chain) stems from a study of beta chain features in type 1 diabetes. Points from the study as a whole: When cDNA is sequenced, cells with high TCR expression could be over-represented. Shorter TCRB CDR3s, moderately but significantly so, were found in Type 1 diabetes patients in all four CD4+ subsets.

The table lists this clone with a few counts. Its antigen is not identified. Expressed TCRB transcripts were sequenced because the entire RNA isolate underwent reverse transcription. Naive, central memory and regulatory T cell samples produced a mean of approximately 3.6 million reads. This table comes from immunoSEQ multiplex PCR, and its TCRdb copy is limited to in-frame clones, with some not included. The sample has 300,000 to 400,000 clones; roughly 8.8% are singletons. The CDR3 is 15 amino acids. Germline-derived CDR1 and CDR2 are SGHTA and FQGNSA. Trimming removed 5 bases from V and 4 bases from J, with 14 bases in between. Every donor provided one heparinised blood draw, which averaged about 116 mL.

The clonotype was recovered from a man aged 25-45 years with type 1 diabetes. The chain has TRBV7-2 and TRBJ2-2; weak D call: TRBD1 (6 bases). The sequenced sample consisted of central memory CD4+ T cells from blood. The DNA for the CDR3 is TGTGCCAGCAGCCCCACGGACAGACCCACCGGGGAGCTGTTTTTT. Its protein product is CASSPTDRPTGELFF.